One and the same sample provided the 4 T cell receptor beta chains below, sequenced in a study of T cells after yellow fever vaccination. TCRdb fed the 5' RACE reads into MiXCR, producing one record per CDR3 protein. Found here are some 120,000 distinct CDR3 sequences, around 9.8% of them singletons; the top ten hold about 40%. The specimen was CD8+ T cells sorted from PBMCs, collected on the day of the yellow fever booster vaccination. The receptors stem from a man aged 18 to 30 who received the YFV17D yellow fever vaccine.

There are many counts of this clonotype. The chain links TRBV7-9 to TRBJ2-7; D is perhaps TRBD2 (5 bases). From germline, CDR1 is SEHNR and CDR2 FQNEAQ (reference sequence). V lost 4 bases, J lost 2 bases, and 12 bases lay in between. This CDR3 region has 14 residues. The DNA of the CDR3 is TGTGCCAGCAGCTCCGACGGGGTTGCCTACGAGCAGTACTTC. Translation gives CASSSDGVAYEQYF.

CDR3 in DNA: TGTGCCAGCAGTGACAGGTCGTATAATGAGCAGTTCTTC. This encodes CASSDRSYNEQFF. The rearrangement uses TRBV12-3 or TRBV12-4 and TRBJ2-1; possible D gene TRBD1, 6 bases. V was cut by 5 bases and J by 7 bases, with 12 bases left in between. The CDR3 has 13 residues.

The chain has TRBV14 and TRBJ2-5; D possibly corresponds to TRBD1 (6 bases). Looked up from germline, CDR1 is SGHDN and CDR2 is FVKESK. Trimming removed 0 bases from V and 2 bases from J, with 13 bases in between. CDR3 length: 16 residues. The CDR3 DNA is TGTGCCAGCAGCCAAGATCGGACAGAGTTGCAAGAGACCCAGTACTTC. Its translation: CASSQDRTELQETQYF.

The DNA of the CDR3 is TGTGCCAGCAGCCCAGGCGCTGAAGCTTTCTTT. Translation gives CASSPGAEAFF. The chain uses TRBV6-2 or TRBV6-3 and TRBJ1-1; D gene uncertain. V dropped 6 bases and J dropped 6 bases, with 8 bases sitting between them. There are 11 residues in the CDR3. Germline V lookup: CDR1 MNHEY, CDR2 SVGEGT.